The T cell receptor (beta chain) described here comes from a study of STAT3 mutations in large granular lymphocyte leukemia. Concerning this clone: What it binds is not known.

Sequenced by immunoSEQ multiplex PCR; TCRdb stores in-frame clones only, minus some. The top ten hold roughly 8.6% of the sample, which has about 16,000 clones, almost 85% seen once. Study-wide results and limits: In about 30% of the 18 patients, new TCR clonotypes emerged after therapy. Every T-LGLL patient had at least one immunodominant TCRbeta clonotype. In several patients, dominant TCR clone burden exceeded STAT3 mutant burden. Some patients had persisting codominant clonotypes that could mask small clones.

This receptor was identified in a man between 45 and 60 years old with T-cell large granular lymphocyte leukemia. Some clones in this sample may be carry-over from other donors' samples. Source material: peripheral blood mononuclear cells.

The CDR3 protein is CASSADLLLAGNEQYF. CDR3 nucleotides: TGTGCCAGTAGTGCCGACCTCCTACTAGCGGGAAACGAGCAGTACTTC. The chain combines TRBV19 with TRBJ2-7, with 10 bases that match TRBD2. Germline V gives CDR1 LNHDA, CDR2 SQIVND (reference sequence). V was pared by 5 bases and J by 5 bases, with 12 bases of the junction left unmatched. This CDR3 spans 16 amino acids.